The sample holds a few counts of the clone carrying this T cell receptor (beta chain). Its antigen is unidentified. Vbeta (60) and Jbeta (13) primers were used in the PCR. Measured with immunoSEQ multiplex PCR; TCRdb has only the in-frame clones, and not every one. Here the sample spans around 170,000 clones, approximately 80% being singletons. The CDR3 sequence is 14 residues long. The germline CDR1 and CDR2 sequences are SGHRS and YFSETQ. V lost 1 base to trimming and J lost 5 bases; unmatched junction nucleotides: 3. This entry is derived from a study of cytomegalovirus exposure and HLA in healthy donors. Study-level information: Of some 360 genotyped donors, around 76% clustered with self-reported Caucasian donors. Study results and limitations: Prediction of most subjects' HLA-A and HLA-B alleles by TCR beta sequences was reportedly accurate.

The sequenced sample was PBMCs. This chain links TRBV5-1 with TRBJ1-5; 7 bases agree with TRBD1. The origin of this receptor is a woman between 50 and 59 years old in good health and CMV-seronegative. CDR3 sequence reads: CASSLRTGDQPQHF. In DNA form, the CDR3 reads TGCGCCAGCAGCTTGAGGACAGGCGATCAGCCCCAGCATTTT.